The 29 T cell receptor beta chains given below trace back to one sample, sequenced in a study of technical replicates of blood from a few donors. Profiled with immunoSEQ multiplex PCR; TCRdb holds only in-frame clones, not every one. This table holds under 80,000 clones, almost 98% found once. The source material was T cells isolated from PBMCs. These receptors all come from a human donor in good health.

V usage is TRBV7-3 and J usage is TRBJ2-1; D is unresolved. From germline, CDR1 is SGHTA and CDR2 FQGTGA. CDR3 length equals 14 residues. Trimming left V 5 bases short and J 3 bases short, with 11 bases between. CDR3 in DNA: TGTGCCAGCAGCCTCGCGACTCACTACAATGAGCAGTTCTTC. Amino acid sequence: CASSLATHYNEQFF.

The gene calls are TRBV19 and TRBJ1-1; D remains unclear. CDR1 is LNHDA and CDR2 is SQIVND in the germline V gene (reference sequence). The CDR3 contains 13 residues. With 3 bases removed from V and 1 base from J, the gap between germline ends came to 6 bases. The CDR3 DNA follows: TGTGCCAGTAGTATGAGGCCGAACACTGAAGCTTTCTTT. This codes for CASSMRPNTEAFF.

This rearrangement joins TRBV12-1 to TRBJ2-7; no DNA check was done on the table's D call, TRBD2. TRBV12-1 is deemed a pseudogene. The CDR3 is made up of 13 amino acids. CDR3 residues: CASSLQRTYEQYF. The CDR3 coding sequence is TGTGCCAGCAGCTTGCAGAGGACCTACGAGCAGTACTTC.

V usage is TRBV18 and J usage is TRBJ1-5; 7 bases map to TRBD1. This CDR3 region has 14 residues. Unmatched junction bases numbered 8, after V lost 6 bases and J lost 6 bases. Per germline, CDR1 KGHSH and CDR2 LQKENI. The CDR3 coding sequence is TGTGCCAGCTCCCGGGAGGGGGCAAGTCAGCCCCAGCATTTT. Protein: CASSREGASQPQHF.

The J gene is TRBJ2-7, the V gene TRBV2; D unclear. Trimming stripped 5 bases from V and 5 bases from J, with 4 bases between. Germline V CDR1 and CDR2: SNHLY, FYNNEI. The CDR3 length is 10 residues. CDR3 in amino acids: CASSLNEQYF. The CDR3 bases are TGTGCCAGCAGTTTAAACGAGCAGTACTTC.

The chain is built from TRBV7-9 and TRBJ2-7; 7 nucleotides agree with TRBD1. CDR3 size: 15 residues. Germline CDR1 SEHNR, CDR2 FQNEAQ (reference sequence). V dropped 3 bases and J dropped 1; count of bases not matched to a gene: 6. CDR3 bases: TGTGCCAGCAGCTTGGCGAGGGACAGATCCTACGAGCAGTACTTC. It encodes CASSLARDRSYEQYF.

The chain is built from TRBV7-9 and TRBJ2-4; a weak D match, TRBD2 (5 bases). V gave up 8 bases and J gave up 0 bases, with 26 bases separating them. This CDR3 is built from 19 residues. The germline CDR1 and CDR2 sequences are SEHNR and FQNEAQ (reference sequence). In DNA form, the CDR3 reads TGTGCCAGCCAATTGGTGGTCCTACGGGGTGGACTAGCCAAAAACATTCAGTACTTC. It codes for CASQLVVLRGGLAKNIQYF.

The chain carries TRBV21-1 and TRBJ2-7; the table's D call of TRBD1 was not tested on the DNA. TRBV21-1 corresponds to a pseudogene. This CDR3 has 17 residues. The CDR3 coding sequence is TGTGCCAGCAGCAAAGCTAAGGGGACATCTCCCTCCTACGAGCAGTACTTC. Amino acid sequence: CASSKAKGTSPSYEQYF.

The chain is built from TRBV18 and TRBJ2-5; 8 bases are a match to TRBD1. The CDR3 is made up of 21 amino acids. V trimming: 1 base; J trimming: 0 bases; junction bases outside the gene matches: 19. The germline V gene encodes CDR1 KGHSH and CDR2 LQKENI. CDR3: CASSPLGQGAAVGVYQETQYF. The CDR3, as DNA: TGTGCCAGCTCACCACTTGGGCAGGGGGCTGCTGTGGGAGTCTACCAAGAGACCCAGTACTTC. The full variable domain, its missing parts supplied by reference TRBV18 and TRBJ2-5, is NAGVMQNPRHLVRRRGQEARLRCSPMKGHSHVYWYRQLPEEGLKFMVYLQKENIIDESGMPKERFSAEFPKEGPSILRIQQVVRGDSAAYFCASSPLGQGAAVGVYQETQYFGPGTRLLVL.

V usage is TRBV4-1 and J usage is TRBJ2-7; 8 positions agree with TRBD1. The ends lost 5 bases at V and 5 bases at J; junction bases unmatched: 14. The CDR3 sequence is 16 residues long. Per the germline V gene, CDR1 is MGHRA and CDR2 is YSYEKL. The CDR3 coding sequence is TGCGCCAGCAGCGTGCGCTTGATCCAGGGGGCTAACGAGCAGTACTTC. This translates into CASSVRLIQGANEQYF.

J is TRBJ2-5 and V is TRBV4-1; TRBD1 might be the D (6 bases). The CDR3 runs to 14 residues. The ends were cut back, 1 base at V and 4 bases at J, with 10 bases in the middle. Per the germline V gene, CDR1 is MGHRA and CDR2 is YSYEKL. CDR3 sequence (DNA): TGCGCCAGCAGCCAAGTGGGGGCAGGAGAGACCCAGTACTTC. It encodes CASSQVGAGETQYF.

The chain links TRBV7-9 to TRBJ2-5, with a weak D call TRBD1 (6 bases). CDR3 size: 14 residues. The V end was cut by 4 bases, the J end by 0 bases, with 9 bases between. The germline V gene encodes CDR1 SEHNR and CDR2 FQNEAQ (reference sequence). CDR3 region: CASSYYRDQETQYF. The CDR3 nucleotides read TGTGCCAGCAGCTACTACAGGGACCAAGAGACCCAGTACTTC.

V usage is TRBV28 and J usage is TRBJ1-4; tentative D call: TRBD1 (6 bases). Deletions cut 4 bases from V and 7 bases from J, with 25 bases between. The CDR3 runs to 18 residues. Germline V gene data show CDR1 as MDHEN and CDR2 as SYDVKM. CDR3 loop: CASSSDPQTPKGGEKLFF. CDR3 sequence (DNA): TGTGCCAGCAGTTCCGATCCCCAAACGCCAAAAGGGGGTGAAAAACTGTTTTTT.

This rearrangement joins TRBV6-1 to TRBJ2-3; 9 bases agree with TRBD2. CDR1 and CDR2 from the germline V gene are MNHNS and SASEGT. V lost 6 bases to trimming and J lost 5 bases; unmatched junction nucleotides: 6. The length of the CDR3 is 14 residues. This CDR3 is CASRPGLARDTQYF. The CDR3 DNA follows: TGTGCCAGCAGACCGGGACTAGCCAGAGATACGCAGTATTTT.

The V call is TRBV9, the J call TRBJ1-2; a weak D match, TRBD1 (6 bases). Trimming removed 2 bases from V and 4 bases from J, with 12 bases in between. Per the germline V gene, CDR1 is SGDLS and CDR2 is YYNGEE. The length of the CDR3 is 14 residues. The CDR3 bases are TGTGCCAGCAGCGTTGGACAGTTTCGCTATGGCTACACCTTC. This encodes CASSVGQFRYGYTF.

The chain is built from TRBV7-2 and TRBJ2-1; 8 bases fit TRBD1. With 1 base clipped from V and 4 bases from J, the junction kept 3 bases outside the gene matches. Germline loops: CDR1 SGHTA, CDR2 FQGNSA. The CDR3 runs to 15 residues. CDR3 sequence (DNA): TGTGCCAGCAGCTTAGGGGGACAGGTGTACAATGAGCAGTTCTTC. It codes for CASSLGGQVYNEQFF.

The chain recombines TRBV9 with TRBJ2-2; 11 nucleotides match TRBD2. Trimming removed 3 bases from V and 5 bases from J; junction bases left unmatched: 21. Germline V CDR1 and CDR2: SGDLS, YYNGEE. This CDR3 spans 21 amino acids. CDR3 coding DNA: TGTGCCAGCAGCGCCCGCCGGTGGGGACTAGCGGCCCCCCACGGGACCGGGGAGCTGTTTTTT. This codes for CASSARRWGLAAPHGTGELFF.

The chain links TRBV4-1 to TRBJ2-3; TRBD2 is a possible D gene (6 bases). The length of the CDR3 is 15 residues. CDR1 and CDR2 (germline): MGHRA, YSYEKL. The V and J ends lost 2 bases and 7 bases respectively, with 16 bases between them. CDR3: CASSQSGPLGYTQYF. The CDR3, as DNA: TGCGCCAGCAGCCAAAGCGGGCCTTTGGGTTATACGCAGTATTTT.

The chain couples TRBV6-6 to TRBJ1-4; 9 bases agree with TRBD1. Germline V lookup: CDR1 MNHNY, CDR2 SVGAGI (reference sequence). The CDR3 sequence is 15 residues long. Trimming at V came to 8 bases and at J to 4 bases, leaving 8 bases not matched to a gene. CDR3 coding DNA: TGTGCCAGCGGTGGACAGGGGATTGGTAATGAAAAACTGTTTTTT. This sequence encodes CASGGQGIGNEKLFF.

The J gene is TRBJ1-2, the V gene TRBV7-9; 8 nucleotides align to TRBD1. Losses at the gene ends were 6 bases for V and 0 bases for J; bases not matched to a gene: 12. Germline values: CDR1 SEHNR, CDR2 FQNEAQ (reference sequence). The CDR3 is 17 amino acids. CDR3 nucleotide sequence: TGTGCCAGCAGACAGGGGGTGCCCGCTTCAACTAACTATGGCTACACCTTC. Translation: CASRQGVPASTNYGYTF.

The chain joins TRBV5-6 to TRBJ1-1; D might be TRBD1 (6 bases). Germline-derived CDR1 and CDR2 are SGHDT and YYEEEE. With 5 bases removed from V and 4 bases from J, the gap between germline ends came to 9 bases. This CDR3 is built from 12 residues. This CDR3 reads CASRLTGTEAFF. In DNA form, the CDR3 reads TGTGCCAGCAGGCTGACAGGCACTGAAGCTTTCTTT.

Remarks on this clone: At one of its ends the junction is not consistent with the germline gene, which may arise from a read error. The chain couples TRBV7-7 to TRBJ2-5; 11 nucleotides agree with TRBD2. Germline V gene lookup returns CDR1 SSHAT and CDR2 FNYEAQ (reference sequence). This CDR3 has 16 amino acids. CDR3 DNA sequence: TGTGCTAGCAGCTCCTTGACTAGCGGGGCGGCGGAGACCCAGTACTTC. It encodes CASSSLTSGAAETQYF.

The chain employs TRBV5-1 and TRBJ2-1, with 10 bases identical to TRBD2. Trimming cost V 1 base and J 0 bases; bases outside gene matches: 1. The CDR3 spans 16 residues. Germline V gene data show CDR1 as SGHRS and CDR2 as YFSETQ. DNA for the CDR3: TGCGCCAGCAGCTTGCCTAGCGGGAGCTCCTACAATGAGCAGTTCTTC. Protein: CASSLPSGSSYNEQFF.

The chain couples TRBV6-4 to TRBJ1-2; TRBD1 matches 7 bases. Trimming took 0 bases from V and 4 from J; bases not matched to a gene: 5. Germline assignment: CDR1 MRHNA and CDR2 SNTAGT. This CDR3 comprises 15 residues. CDR3 coding DNA: TGTGCCAGCAGTGACTCGTATGCAGGGGGCTATGGCTACACCTTC. It specifies CASSDSYAGGYGYTF.

The rearrangement joins TRBV5-4 to TRBJ2-7; a possible D gene is TRBD2 (6 bases). The V end lost 4 bases, the J end lost 2 bases, and 22 bases lay between the germline ends. Germline V gene lookup returns CDR1 SGHNT and CDR2 YYREEE (reference sequence). The CDR3 runs 17 residues. The CDR3 DNA reads as TGTGCCAGCAGCCCCAAGGGGATGGGGGGACGAACCTACGAGCAGTACTTC. Protein: CASSPKGMGGRTYEQYF.

The rearrangement uses TRBV7-9 and TRBJ1-5, with a possible D match to TRBD1 (6 bases). V was pared by 5 bases and J by 5 bases, with 10 bases between. Germline CDR1 reads SEHNR; CDR2 reads FQNEAQ (reference sequence). CDR3 length: 13 residues. The CDR3 nucleotides are TGTGCCAGCAGCCGGACAGCTGATCAGCCCCAGCATTTT. It yields the protein CASSRTADQPQHF.

As concerns this clone: One junction end does not reproduce the germline sequence, and a read error may be involved. The V gene is TRBV9, the J gene TRBJ1-1, with D maybe TRBD1 (5 bases). The CDR3 totals 15 residues. Germline CDR1 and CDR2: SGDLS and YYNGEE. CDR3 in amino acids: CASSVVGGQNPEAFF. The CDR3 nucleotides are TGTGCCAGCAGCGTAGTGGGGGGTCAGAACCCTGAAGCTTTCTTT.

The V gene is TRBV6-1, the J gene TRBJ1-6; D is unclear. Trimming shortened V by 2 bases and J by 14 bases, and 13 bases separated the two germline ends. There are 13 residues in the CDR3. The germline gives CDR1 MNHNS, CDR2 SASEGT. In nucleotides, the CDR3 is TGTGCCAGCAGTGAAAGACCCCCTGGAGCCCTCCACTTT. Translating gives CASSERPPGALHF.

The V call is TRBV5-4, the J call TRBJ2-7; maybe TRBD1 (6 bases). Trimming removed 1 base at V and 3 bases at J, with 8 bases between. In germline, CDR1 is SGHNT, CDR2 YYREEE (reference sequence). This CDR3 spans 13 amino acids. The CDR3 DNA reads TGTGCCAGCAGCTTGTTCAGGGGCTACGAGCAGTACTTC. The encoded protein is CASSLFRGYEQYF.